One T cell receptor (beta chain) is described in this entry. This record belongs to a study of Ad26.COV2.S vaccination and SARS-CoV-2 variants. In the study overall: Donor participated within the Ad26.COV2.S arm of the COV1001 trial. Into the muscle, Ad26.COV2.S was dosed once or twice, 56 days apart.

TCRdb's copy holds only in-frame clones and misses some; the assay was immunoSEQ multiplex PCR. The sample includes about half a million clones, 89% of them seen just once. Germline lookup yields CDR1 MNHNY and CDR2 SVGAGI (reference sequence). This CDR3 spans 15 amino acids. Germline trimming cut 6 bases from V and 0 bases from J; bases unmatched to any gene: 5. As to treatment: roughly 19 received Ad26.COV2.S at low or high dose, single or two shots; about 5 received placebo; per-sample allocation not given. Sample collection was performed on day 63 after the first vaccine or placebo injection. Within Boston, the person who donated was an adult of 18-55 years. As its vector, the vaccine had Ad26, which expressed Wuhan-strain SARS-CoV-2 spike.

The sequencing here drew on peripheral blood, taken in a trial of Ad26.COV2.S vaccine versus placebo. The chain recombines TRBV6-6 with TRBJ1-1; 9 bases line up with TRBD1. The TCR originated in a person between 18 and 59 years old who received the Ad26.COV2.S COVID-19 vaccine or a placebo. The chain's CDR3 is CASSQTGGLNTEAFF. As DNA, the CDR3 is TGTGCCAGCAGCCAGACAGGGGGTTTGAACACTGAAGCTTTCTTT.